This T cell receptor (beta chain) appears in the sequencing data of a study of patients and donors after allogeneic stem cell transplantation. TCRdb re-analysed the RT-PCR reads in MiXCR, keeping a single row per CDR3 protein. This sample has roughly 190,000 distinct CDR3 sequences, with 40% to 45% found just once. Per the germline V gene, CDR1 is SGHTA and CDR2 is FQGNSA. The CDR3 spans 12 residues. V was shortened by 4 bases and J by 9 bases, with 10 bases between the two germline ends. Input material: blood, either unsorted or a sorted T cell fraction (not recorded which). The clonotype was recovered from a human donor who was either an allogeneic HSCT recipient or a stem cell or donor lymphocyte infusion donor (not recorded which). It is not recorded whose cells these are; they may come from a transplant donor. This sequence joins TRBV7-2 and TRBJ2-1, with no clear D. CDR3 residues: CASSYDQGEQFF. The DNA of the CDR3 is TGTGCCAGCAGCTACGACCAAGGTGAGCAGTTCTTC.